The clone carrying this T cell receptor (beta chain) came up a few times. Its antigen is as yet unknown. Cultured CD4+ T cell DNA underwent sequencing with the Oncomine TCR Beta short-read assay. TCRdb analysed the PCR reads with MiXCR anew, one entry per CDR3 protein. The sample shows 11,000 or so distinct CDR3 sequences, around two fifths of them seen only once. The data are from a study of vaccination and CD4 T cells after COVID-19. Study as a whole: It was a median about 100 days after diagnosis, with a range of 35 to 161, that post-COVID samples were drawn. Each of the control cultures got a CEFX pool, an HIV-1 Nef pool, or no peptide.

V lost 8 bases, J lost 7 bases, and 14 bases stayed unmatched. This CDR3 spans 17 amino acids. Looked up from germline, CDR1 is MNHEY and CDR2 is SVGEGT. The treatment here: roughly 10-day PBMC culture with coronavirus spike peptide pools or control peptides (ViraFEST assay). This TCR derives from a human donor who had recovered from COVID-19. The rearrangement joins TRBV6-2 or TRBV6-3 to TRBJ1-6; 10 nucleotides agree with TRBD1. Sequenced: CD4+ T cells from blood, cultured in vitro. The DNA of the CDR3 is TGTGCCAGCGCCCGGGACAGGGGCGCAGGGGTAAATTCACCCCTCCACTTT. It yields the protein CASARDRGAGVNSPLHF.